This TCR beta chain was captured by sequencing in a study of sequential checkpoint blockade in melanoma. Specified treatment: randomized to nivolumab then ipilimumab (arm A) or the reverse (arm B). The table came from immunoSEQ multiplex PCR; TCRdb's copy has only in-frame clones and leaves some out. The data hold 15,000 to 20,000 clones, with approximately 72% observed a single time. Germline CDR1 is SGHAT and CDR2 is FQNNGV. V was clipped by 8 bases and J by 0 bases; unmatched bases: 4. The CDR3 is made up of 14 amino acids. This chain joins TRBV11-2 and TRBJ2-7; TRBD1 matches 10 bases. The clonotype comes from a human donor with melanoma. This sample comprised CD8+ T cells sorted from blood (inferred from file names), obtained from a patient given nivolumab and ipilimumab in sequence. The CDR3: CASGQGVGSYEQYF. The CDR3 DNA sequence: TGTGCCAGCGGACAGGGGGTAGGCTCCTACGAGCAGTACTTC.